This T cell receptor (beta chain) stems from a study of blood T cell repertoires in COVID-19. About the research overall: The origin of the acute and convalescent COVID-19 samples was the United States, Italy and Spain.

The cohort comprised adults aged 18 to 89 years residing in 20 to 30 US areas. Participants' own reports of clinical history determined their cohort assignment. V lost 4 bases, J lost 8 bases, and 9 bases stayed unmatched. Per germline, CDR1 SGHRS and CDR2 YFSETQ. The CDR3 sequence is 14 residues long. In the authors' workflow: From reference gene primer amplification, estimates of nucleated cell counts were derived. Assay used: immunoSEQ multiplex PCR; TCRdb lists only in-frame clones, some missing. V and J calls and clone size are those listed in that table; D and trimming were worked out from the DNA. The repertoire has roughly 150,000 clones, nearly 85% of them found once; the top ten carry 3% to 4.5%.

The specimen sequenced was PBMCs or T cells enriched from blood (not recorded which). This TCR was recovered from a man aged 50 to 59 in a cohort exposed to, infected with or recovered from COVID-19 (not recorded which). The V call is TRBV5-1, the J call TRBJ2-1; 7 nucleotides agree with TRBD1. This CDR3 reads CASSAQTGWDEQFF. As DNA, the CDR3 is TGCGCCAGCAGCGCACAGACAGGGTGGGATGAGCAGTTCTTC.